This T cell receptor beta chain was observed in a study of CD8+CD57+ T cells in acquired aplastic anemia (dated by TCRdb to 2016 to 2019). A note on the overall study: Extracted DNA from sorted CD4+ and CD8+ cells averaged approximately 3 ug, ranging from about 0.18 to 27.4 ug. An average of approximately 9.8 million reads for CD4+ cells and 12 million or so reads for CD8+ cells was obtained from healthy donor samples.

Study-wide findings and limitations: Roughly 31 CD8+ CDR3 sequences were shared between patients and controls but appeared highly expressed in patients and within their immunodominant clones. Patients and healthy controls showed no significant difference in CD8+ Simpson's diversity (P=0.060).

TCR repertoires of sorted CD4+ and CD8+ blood T cells from severe aplastic anemia patients and healthy subjects were deep-sequenced in the study. Ficoll-Paque density gradient centrifugation was used to isolate peripheral blood mononuclear cells. Before DNA was extracted, CD4+ and CD8+ T cells were sorted using either FACS or magnetic beads. Germline trimming amounts to 4 bases on V and 3 bases on J, with 7 as the count of junction bases outside the gene matches. The CDR3 sequence holds 14 residues, the cysteine and phenylalanine included. Only CDR3 DNA remains: 42 bases, in frame from the first base. The germline V gene supplies CDR1 SGHRS and CDR2 YFSETQ. Genomic DNA was used as template for profiling of TCR beta VDJ combinations and CDR3 sequences. TCR repertoire sequencing was run on an Illumina HiSeq 2000. Under the source paper's analysis protocol: Repertoire assessment relied on Simpson's diversity index, CDR3 size and DJ length profiles, and TRBV/TRBJ rearrangement plots. Whichever DNA sequence was most abundant in the deep sequencing data was defined as the immunodominant clone. CDR3 amino acid sequences were screened for sharing across subjects and were compared with published repertoires and the VDJdb database. Through fastp at Q25 and MiXCR, TCRdb rebuilt clones from the public reads, retaining in-frame beta chains. Here each entry gathers all rows of one CDR3 protein and keeps the most common genes and DNA. TCRdb's processing, not the authors' own work, is the source of the V and J calls. Recorded for this sample are some 410,000 distinct CDR3 sequences; under 80% of them occurred a single time. The leading ten clones occupy 3% to 5% of the sample.

This clonotype was found many times. This clone's antigen is unknown. Base qualities are not at hand, and no much larger clone is one base apart. The clonotype was recovered from a human donor in good health, serving as a control. The rearrangement combines TRBV5-1 with TRBJ2-7, with 7 bases aligning to TRBD2. The sequenced material came from sorted CD4+, CD8+, or CD8+CD57+ T cells (not recorded which) from PBMCs. The nucleotide sequence reads as follows: TGCGCCAGCAGCGCCTCTAGCGGCAACTACGAGCAGTACTTC. This translates into CASSASSGNYEQYF.